This record looks at one TCR beta chain sequence and its context. This clonotype was counted many times. This clone's antigen is unknown. No much larger clonotype is one base removed from it; base qualities were not supplied. In light of the paper, this sample's time point label describes: newly diagnosed GD, antithyroid drugs for less than 3 months. For both TCR sequencing and RNA sequencing, RNA was extracted from PBMCs in TRIzol. Graves' disease was diagnosed according to American Thyroid Association guidelines. Patients were recruited from an endocrinology department in Xi'an, China. From each patient, 7.5 to 10 milliliters of peripheral blood was collected into an EDTA anticoagulant tube. PBMCs were isolated by Ficoll Paque Plus density gradient separation without further T cell sorting. RNA quality was checked with an Agilent 2100 Bioanalyzer and agarose gel, and concentration with a NanoDrop 2000.

The record originates from a study of regulatory T cells in long-lasting Graves disease (dated by TCRdb to the early 2020s). In the study overall: Patients with newly diagnosed Graves' disease had been on antithyroid drugs for under 3 months. Patients with persistent Graves' disease were compared with patients with newly diagnosed Graves' disease using TCR sequencing and RNA sequencing of peripheral blood. The study was registered as a clinical trial and conducted in China. A total of around 35 samples underwent TCR sequencing, from 13 patients with persistent Graves' disease and approximately 20 patients with newly diagnosed Graves' disease. Overall study outcomes, separate from this receptor: The authors noted that the small sample size was a limitation that may lower accuracy. Sequencing and analysis were restricted to the TCR beta chain. Because the primary lesion, thyroid tissue, could not be accessed, the study looked at peripheral blood alone. More public clonotypes were shared among persistent patients (about 2,800) than among newly diagnosed patients (966). Lower TCR Shannon entropy and fewer highly expanded clones were observed in persistent Graves' disease patients than in newly diagnosed patients, which suggested clonal expansion. Persistent disease showed preferential use of TRBV28, TRBJ1-2 and TRBJ2-5, whereas newly diagnosed disease favored TRBV20-1 and TRBJ2-1.

The library was produced with multiplex PCR. This sample was sequenced with an Illumina HiSeq 4000. To build TCR beta libraries, CDR3 regions were amplified by Arm-PCR using iRepertoire HTBI primers. Before sequencing, the PCR products went through gel purification. The paper's processing steps were these. Gene usage analysis of CDR3 amino acid clonotypes used the 60 to 75 TRBV and some 13 TRBJ segments found across samples. Filtered high-quality paired reads were merged into contigs using COPE and FqMerger. BLAST was used to align contigs to IMGT TRBV, TRBD and TRBJ reference genes, and CDR3 was defined according to IMGT. Any clonotype with a frequency above 0.1% was classified as a highly expanded clone. Shannon entropy served as the measure of repertoire diversity, while the Gini coefficient captured V-J evenness. A clonotype was considered public if more than one individual shared it. TCRdb reanalyzed the raw reads on its own, using fastp at Q25 for trimming and MiXCR for clone calling, and kept in-frame beta chains. Identical CDR3 protein sequences are pooled into one entry, listed with their most common genes and DNA. TCRdb's processing, not the authors' own work, is the source of the V and J calls. The sample contains fewer than 350,000 distinct CDR3 sequences, about a sixth of them found a single time. About two fifths of the sample is held by the ten biggest clonotypes.

From the cysteine through the phenylalanine, the CDR3 covers 12 amino acids. Only CDR3 DNA remains: 36 bases, in frame from the first base. The junction shows trimming of 2 bases on V and 2 bases on J, plus 3 bases between the germline ends. Looking up the germline V gene yields CDR1 SGHAT and CDR2 FQNNGV. Recombination linked TRBV11-2 to TRBJ1-2; no D segment can be confidently identified. The source of this sequence is a female donor with Graves disease. The sample here was peripheral blood mononuclear cells (PBMCs), taken at new diagnosis, from a patient treated with antithyroid drugs. The nucleotide sequence is given as TGTGCCAGCAGCTTATCCAACTATGGCTACACCTTC. This yields the protein CASSLSNYGYTF.